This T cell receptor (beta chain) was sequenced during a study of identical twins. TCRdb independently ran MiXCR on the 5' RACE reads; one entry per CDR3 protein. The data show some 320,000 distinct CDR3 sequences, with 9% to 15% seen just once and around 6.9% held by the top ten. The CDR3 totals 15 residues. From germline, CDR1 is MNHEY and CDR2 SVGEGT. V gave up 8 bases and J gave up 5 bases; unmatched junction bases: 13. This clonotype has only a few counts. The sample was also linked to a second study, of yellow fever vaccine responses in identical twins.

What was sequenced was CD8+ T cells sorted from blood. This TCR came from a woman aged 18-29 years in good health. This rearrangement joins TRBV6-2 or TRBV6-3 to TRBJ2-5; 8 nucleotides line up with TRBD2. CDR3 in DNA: TGTGCCAGCCAGGCGGGGGGCCGGGAGTTGGAGACCCAGTACTTC. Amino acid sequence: CASQAGGRELETQYF.